Below are 13 T cell receptor beta chains sequenced from a single sample in a study of human T cells and chemical hapten exposure. From the RACE reads, TCRdb called clonotypes with MiXCR, one entry per CDR3 protein. The repertoire has fewer than 500,000 distinct CDR3 sequences, approximately 4.4% of them found once; the top ten carry around 2.3%. The sample's time point: patch test 1, 2 weeks after DPC sensitization. Treatment reported: therapeutic diphenylcyclopropenone sensitization with weekly scalp DPC. The sequencing here drew on whole blood, taken in connection with sensitization to the hapten diphenylcyclopropenone (DPC). All receptors derive from a woman aged 50 to 65 with alopecia areata. Some clones in this sample may be carry-over from other donors' samples.

This clonotype has ten or more counts. V and J are TRBV12-3 or TRBV12-4 and TRBJ1-2; 9 nucleotides line up with TRBD1. The trim removed 6 bases at V and 8 bases at J, leaving 10 bases unmatched. This CDR3 has 14 residues. Here the CDR3 reads CASRLPTGGYGYTF. DNA of the CDR3: TGTGCCAGCAGACTCCCGACAGGGGGATACGGCTACACCTTC.

This clonotype was counted many times. The CDR3: CASSPPAGALNQPQHF. The CDR3 nucleotides read TGTGCCAGCAGTCCCCCAGCAGGTGCCCTCAATCAGCCCCAGCATTTT. J is TRBJ1-5 and V is TRBV6-1; D remains ambiguous. The V and J ends lost 5 bases and 3 bases respectively, with 17 bases between them. CDR3 length: 16 amino acids. Looked up from germline, CDR1 is MNHNS and CDR2 is SASEGT.

The chain joins TRBV3-1 to TRBJ2-3; 8 bases fit TRBD2. The trim removed 1 base at V and 4 bases at J, leaving 7 bases unmatched. The CDR3 is 16 residues long. CDR1 is LGHDT, CDR2 YNNKEL, per germline (reference sequence). CDR3 DNA: TGTGCCAGCAGCCAAGGAGCGGGAGTGGAGGCAGATACGCAGTATTTT. Translation gives CASSQGAGVEADTQYF.

This clonotype was seen a few times. The chain joins TRBV12-3 or TRBV12-4 to TRBJ2-1; 10 nucleotides match TRBD1. The V and J ends lost 5 bases and 3 bases, in that order; junction bases with no gene match: 4. The CDR3 is 15 amino acids. The CDR3 loop reads CASSPRTGGYNEQFF. CDR3 nucleotide sequence: TGTGCCAGCAGTCCTCGGACAGGGGGCTACAATGAGCAGTTCTTC.

The chain links TRBV3-1 to TRBJ1-5, with D possibly matching TRBD1 (5 bases). Between the trimmed V and J ends, which lost 4 bases and 6 bases, there was a span of 10 bases. The germline V gene has CDR1 LGHDT and CDR2 YNNKEL (reference sequence). CDR3 length equals 13 residues. The CDR3 DNA reads as TGTGCCAGCAGCCCTTCACAGGCTCAGCCCCAGCATTTT. As protein: CASSPSQAQPQHF.

Many counts were recorded for this clonotype. This chain connects TRBV27 to TRBJ2-3; D assignment may be TRBD1 or TRBD2 (5 bases each). The germline V and J ends were trimmed by 7 bases and 3 bases, with 17 bases remaining between them. Germline CDR1 reads MNHEY; CDR2 reads SMNVEV (reference sequence). The CDR3 has 15 amino acids. CDR3 nucleotide sequence: TGTGCCAGCACCCCGCTTGGGGGATCAACAGATACGCAGTATTTT. This sequence encodes CASTPLGGSTDTQYF.

This clonotype was seen a handful of times. The chain links TRBV27 to TRBJ2-7; 10 bases agree with TRBD1. V lost 6 bases to trimming and J lost 1 base; unmatched junction nucleotides: 6. The CDR3 consists of 15 residues. Per germline, CDR1 MNHEY and CDR2 SMNVEV (reference sequence). The CDR3 is CASSIRQGASYEQYF. The CDR3 coding sequence is TGTGCCAGCAGCATCCGACAGGGGGCATCCTACGAGCAGTACTTC.

This clonotype was observed at least ten times. The rearrangement uses TRBV4-2 and TRBJ2-3; D ambiguous. V was trimmed by 0 bases and J by 2 bases, leaving 12 bases between them. The CDR3 is made up of 16 amino acids. Germline V CDR1 and CDR2: LGHNA, YNFKEQ. The CDR3 DNA reads as TGTGCCAGCAGCCAAGATGGTCAGGCGCCCACAGATACGCAGTATTTT. Translation: CASSQDGQAPTDTQYF.

This clonotype was observed many times. The chain uses TRBV25-1 and TRBJ1-2; TRBD1 matches 10 bases. V gave up 4 bases and J gave up 7 bases; unmatched junction bases: 0. Per the germline V gene, CDR1 is MGHDK and CDR2 is SYGVNS. CDR3 length equals 12 residues. The CDR3 loop is CASSGQGAGYTF. In DNA, the CDR3 is TGTGCCAGCAGTGGACAGGGGGCTGGCTACACCTTC.

In its sample, this clonotype was seen many times. J is TRBJ1-1 and V is TRBV7-9; D might be TRBD1 (5 bases). The CDR3 spans 13 residues. V was shortened by 5 bases and J by 4 bases, with 11 bases between the two germline ends. Germline V CDR1 and CDR2: SEHNR, FQNEAQ (reference sequence). This CDR3 is CASSPPGRTEAFF. In nucleotides, the CDR3 is TGTGCCAGCAGCCCCCCAGGGCGCACTGAAGCTTTCTTT.

In its sample, this clonotype was seen a few times. V usage is TRBV6-1 and J usage is TRBJ1-2; no definite D call. Looked up from germline, CDR1 is MNHNS and CDR2 is SASEGT. Between the trimmed V and J ends, which lost 0 bases and 8 bases, there was a span of 7 bases. This CDR3 has 12 residues. In nucleotides, the CDR3 is TGTGCCAGCAGTGAAGCTGGGGTCGGCTACACCTTC. It codes for CASSEAGVGYTF.

The chain has TRBV13 and TRBJ2-1, with 11 nucleotides matching TRBD2. The trim removed 6 bases at V and 4 bases at J, leaving 8 bases unmatched. CDR1 and CDR2 (germline): PRHDT, FYEKMQ (reference sequence). The CDR3 contains 16 residues. Here the CDR3 reads CASRPQLAGAYNEQFF. The CDR3 nucleotides are TGTGCCAGCAGGCCCCAACTAGCGGGAGCGTACAATGAGCAGTTCTTC.

The sample holds a few counts of this clonotype. The rearrangement links TRBV7-2 to TRBJ2-1; the match to TRBD2 covers 9 bases. There are 18 residues in the CDR3. Looked up from germline, CDR1 is SGHTA and CDR2 is FQGNSA. V lost 6 bases, J lost 4 bases, and 16 bases stayed unmatched. CDR3 nucleotides: TGTGCCAGCAGTTCCACGGGGAGGAGAGCGGGAGGATACAATGAGCAGTTCTTC. Its translation is CASSSTGRRAGGYNEQFF.